The 5 T cell receptor beta chains presented below share a single source sample, sequenced in a study of T cell repertoires in cytomegalovirus infection. TCRdb reanalysed the reads using MiXCR and keeps one entry per CDR3 protein. The table lists roughly 230,000 distinct CDR3 sequences, about 7% of them singletons. Material for sequencing was PBMCs. The receptors were sampled from a human donor in good health (CMV status not recorded). Some clones in this sample may be carry-over from other donors' samples.

This clonotype has a count of ten or more. The V call is TRBV6-1, the J call TRBJ2-6; the match to TRBD2 covers 8 bases. Per the germline V gene, CDR1 is MNHNS and CDR2 is SASEGT. V was pared by 5 bases and J by 4 bases, with 7 bases of the junction left unmatched. CDR3 length: 16 amino acids. The CDR3 coding sequence is TGTGCCAGCAGTTTAGACGGGGGGGCCGGGGCCAACGTCCTGACTTTC. Encoded protein: CASSLDGGAGANVLTF.

This clonotype came up many times. The chain has TRBV4-3 and TRBJ2-3; 14 bases are shared with TRBD2. CDR1 is LGHNA and CDR2 is YSLEER in the germline V gene. The CDR3 has 17 amino acids. The V and J ends lost 0 bases and 5 bases, in that order; junction bases with no gene match: 4. The CDR3: CASSQEVGTSGGDTQYF. In nucleotides, the CDR3 is TGCGCCAGCAGCCAAGAGGTCGGGACTAGCGGGGGAGATACGCAGTATTTT.

This clonotype was seen ten or more times. The V and J genes are TRBV28 and TRBJ2-1; TRBD1 matches 8 bases. The CDR3 has 15 residues. The V and J ends lost 6 bases and 6 bases, in that order; junction bases with no gene match: 10. Looked up from germline, CDR1 is MDHEN and CDR2 is SYDVKM. The CDR3 region has the DNA TGTGCCAGCAGAGTGACGGACAGGGTTGGCAATGAGCAGTTCTTC. This gives the protein CASRVTDRVGNEQFF.

In its sample, this clonotype was seen a few times. A much larger clonotype is one base distant, so this may be a read error. The V call is TRBV29-1, the J call TRBJ1-2; 9 bases line up with TRBD1. Germline V gene lookup returns CDR1 SQVTM and CDR2 ANQGSEA. The CDR3 extends over 16 amino acids. The V segment lost 0 bases and the J segment 6 bases; nucleotides outside the gene matches: 11. This CDR3 is CSVEDQDRGGAHGYTF. The CDR3 DNA reads as TGCAGCGTTGAAGATCAGGACAGGGGAGGTGCCCATGGCTACACCTTC.

This clonotype was observed many times. V usage is TRBV14 and J usage is TRBJ2-1; possible D gene TRBD1, 5 bases. The V gene's germline CDR1 is SGHDN and CDR2 FVKESK. The CDR3 loop spans 15 amino acids. The V gene lost 5 bases and the J gene lost 6 bases, with 17 bases spanning the gap. The CDR3 reads CASSAAGFRFNEQFF. Here the CDR3 DNA reads TGTGCCAGCAGCGCGGCAGGGTTTAGATTCAATGAGCAGTTCTTC.